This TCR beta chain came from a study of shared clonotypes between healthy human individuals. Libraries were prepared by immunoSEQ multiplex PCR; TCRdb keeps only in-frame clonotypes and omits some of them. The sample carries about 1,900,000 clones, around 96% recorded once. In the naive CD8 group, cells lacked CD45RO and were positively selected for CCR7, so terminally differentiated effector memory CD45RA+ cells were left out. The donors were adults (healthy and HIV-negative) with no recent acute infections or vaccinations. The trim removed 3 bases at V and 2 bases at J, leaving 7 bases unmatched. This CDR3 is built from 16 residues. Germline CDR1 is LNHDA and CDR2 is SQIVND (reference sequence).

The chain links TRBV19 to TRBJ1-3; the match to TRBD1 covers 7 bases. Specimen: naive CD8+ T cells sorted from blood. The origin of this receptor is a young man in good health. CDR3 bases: TGTGCCAGTAGTATGGGTGACAGGGTTGCTGGAAACACCATATATTTT. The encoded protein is CASSMGDRVAGNTIYF. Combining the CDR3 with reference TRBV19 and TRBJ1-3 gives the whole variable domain DGGITQSPKYLFRKEGQNVTLSCEQNLNHDAMYWYRQDPGQGLRLIYYSQIVNDFQKGDIAEGYSVSREKKESFPLTVTSAQKNPTAFYLCASSMGDRVAGNTIYFGEGSWLTVV.